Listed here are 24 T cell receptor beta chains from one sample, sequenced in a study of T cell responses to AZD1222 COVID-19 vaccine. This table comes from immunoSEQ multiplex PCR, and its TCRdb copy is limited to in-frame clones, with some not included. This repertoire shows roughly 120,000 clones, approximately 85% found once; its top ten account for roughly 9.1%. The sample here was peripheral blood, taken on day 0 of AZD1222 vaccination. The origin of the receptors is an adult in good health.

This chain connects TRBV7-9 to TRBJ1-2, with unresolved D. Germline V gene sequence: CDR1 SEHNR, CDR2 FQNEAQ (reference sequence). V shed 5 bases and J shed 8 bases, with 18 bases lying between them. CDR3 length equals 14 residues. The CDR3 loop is CASSPRVEEGGYTF. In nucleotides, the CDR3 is TGTGCCAGCAGCCCCCGGGTAGAGGAGGGAGGCTACACCTTC.

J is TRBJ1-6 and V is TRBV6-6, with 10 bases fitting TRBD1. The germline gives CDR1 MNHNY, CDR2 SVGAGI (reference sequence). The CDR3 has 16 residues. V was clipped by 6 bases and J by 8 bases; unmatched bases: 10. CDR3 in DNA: TGTGCCAGCAGCCTTACGGGACAGGGGACGCATTCACCCCTCCACTTT. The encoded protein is CASSLTGQGTHSPLHF.

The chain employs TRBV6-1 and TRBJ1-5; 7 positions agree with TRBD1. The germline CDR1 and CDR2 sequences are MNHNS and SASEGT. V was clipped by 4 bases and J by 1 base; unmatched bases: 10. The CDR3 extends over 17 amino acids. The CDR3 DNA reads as TGTGCCAGCAGTGTTTACGGGGACAGAGCGAGCAATCAGCCCCAGCATTTT. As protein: CASSVYGDRASNQPQHF.

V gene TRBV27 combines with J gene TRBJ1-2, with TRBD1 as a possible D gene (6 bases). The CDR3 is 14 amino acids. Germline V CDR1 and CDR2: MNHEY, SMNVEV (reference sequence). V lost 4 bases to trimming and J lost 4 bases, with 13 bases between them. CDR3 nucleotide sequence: TGTGCCAGCAGTTCCCGAGTAGGGGGCTATGGCTACACCTTC. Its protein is CASSSRVGGYGYTF.

The CDR3 region has the DNA TGTGCCACCGAGGGGACGAACCAAGAGACCCAGTACTTC. The encoded protein is CATEGTNQETQYF. The chain combines TRBV30 with TRBJ2-5; perhaps D is TRBD1 or TRBD2 (5 bases each). Germline V gene lookup returns CDR1 GTSNPN and CDR2 SVGIG (reference sequence). The germline V and J ends were trimmed by 8 bases and 0 bases, with 13 bases remaining between them. The CDR3 has 13 residues.

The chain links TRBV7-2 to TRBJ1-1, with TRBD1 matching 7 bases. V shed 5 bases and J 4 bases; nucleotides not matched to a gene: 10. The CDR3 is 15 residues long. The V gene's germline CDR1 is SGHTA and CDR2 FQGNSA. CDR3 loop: CASSQRTGGVTEAFF. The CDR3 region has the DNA TGTGCCAGCAGCCAGAGGACAGGAGGGGTCACTGAAGCTTTCTTT.

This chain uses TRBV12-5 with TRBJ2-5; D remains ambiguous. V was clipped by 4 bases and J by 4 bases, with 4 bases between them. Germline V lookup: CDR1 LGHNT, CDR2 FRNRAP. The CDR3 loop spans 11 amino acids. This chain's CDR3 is CASGSIETQYF. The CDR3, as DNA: TGTGCTAGTGGTTCCATAGAGACCCAGTACTTC.

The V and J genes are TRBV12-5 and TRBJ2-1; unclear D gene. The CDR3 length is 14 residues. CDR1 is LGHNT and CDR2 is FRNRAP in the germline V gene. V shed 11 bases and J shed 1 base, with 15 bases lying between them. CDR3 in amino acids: CADAMGISYNEQFF. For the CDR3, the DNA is TGTGCTGACGCTATGGGGATATCCTACAATGAGCAGTTCTTC. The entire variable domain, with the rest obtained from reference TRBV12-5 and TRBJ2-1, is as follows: DARVTQTPRHKVTEMGQEVTMRCQPILGHNTVFWYRQTMMQGLELLAYFRNRAPLDDSGMPKDRFSAEMPDATLATLKIQPSEPRDSAVYFCADAMGISYNEQFFGPGTRLTVL.

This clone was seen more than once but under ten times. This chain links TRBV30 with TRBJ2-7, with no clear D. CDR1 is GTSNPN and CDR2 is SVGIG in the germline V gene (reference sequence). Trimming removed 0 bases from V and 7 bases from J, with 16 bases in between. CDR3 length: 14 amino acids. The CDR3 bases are TGTGCCTGGAGTGTATATTGGGGATCCGGGGAGCAGTACTTC. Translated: CAWSVYWGSGEQYF.

DNA of the CDR3: TGCGCCAGCAGCTTGGCCGCAGGACAGGGTGTTCCTGGCTACACCTTC. Amino acid sequence: CASSLAAGQGVPGYTF. V gene TRBV5-1 combines with J gene TRBJ1-2; 8 bases map to TRBD1. CDR3 length: 16 amino acids. Trimming cost V 0 bases and J 7 bases; bases outside gene matches: 11. The germline V gene has CDR1 SGHRS and CDR2 YFSETQ. The variable domain in full, with the rest retrieved from reference TRBV5-1 and TRBJ1-2, is KAGVTQTPRYLIKTRGQQVTLSCSPISGHRSVSWYQQTPGQGLQFLFEYFSETQRNKGNFPGRFSGRQFSNSRSEMNVSTLELGDSALYLCASSLAAGQGVPGYTFGSGTRLTVV.

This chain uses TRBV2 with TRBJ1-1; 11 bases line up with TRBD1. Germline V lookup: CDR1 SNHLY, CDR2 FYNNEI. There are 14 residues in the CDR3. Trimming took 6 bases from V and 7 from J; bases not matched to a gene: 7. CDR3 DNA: TGTGCCAGCAGGAGGGACAGGGGGTTTGGTGAAGCTTTCTTT. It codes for CASRRDRGFGEAFF. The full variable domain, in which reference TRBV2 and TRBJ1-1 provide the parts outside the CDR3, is EPEVTQTPSHQVTQMGQEVILRCVPISNHLYFYWYRQILGQKVEFLVSFYNNEISEKSEIFDDQFSVERPDGSNFTLKIRSTKLEDSAMYFCASRRDRGFGEAFFGQGTRLTVV.

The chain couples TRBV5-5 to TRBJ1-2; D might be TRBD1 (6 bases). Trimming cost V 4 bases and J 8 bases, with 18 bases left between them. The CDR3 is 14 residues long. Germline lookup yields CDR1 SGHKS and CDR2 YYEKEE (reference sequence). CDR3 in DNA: TGTGCCAGCAGCACCCTCGGGGGCAATCGGGGCTACACCTTC. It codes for CASSTLGGNRGYTF.

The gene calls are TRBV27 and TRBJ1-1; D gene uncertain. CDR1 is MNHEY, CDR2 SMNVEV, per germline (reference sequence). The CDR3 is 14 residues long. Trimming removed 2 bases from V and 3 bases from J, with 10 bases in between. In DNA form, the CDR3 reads TGTGCCAGCAGTTTACGTGTGCGTCACACTGAAGCTTTCTTT. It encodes CASSLRVRHTEAFF.

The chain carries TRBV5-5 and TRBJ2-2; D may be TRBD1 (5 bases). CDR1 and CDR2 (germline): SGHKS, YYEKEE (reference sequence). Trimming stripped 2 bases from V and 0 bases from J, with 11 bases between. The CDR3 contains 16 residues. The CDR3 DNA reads TGTGCCAGCAGCTTACAAGGGGCCACGAACACCGGGGAGCTGTTTTTT. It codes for CASSLQGATNTGELFF.

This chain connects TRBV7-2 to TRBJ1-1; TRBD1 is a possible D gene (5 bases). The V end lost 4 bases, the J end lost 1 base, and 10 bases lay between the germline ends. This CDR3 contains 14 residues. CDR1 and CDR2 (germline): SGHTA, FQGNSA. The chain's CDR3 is CASSWTGPNTEAFF. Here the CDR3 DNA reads TGTGCCAGCAGCTGGACGGGACCGAACACTGAAGCTTTCTTT.

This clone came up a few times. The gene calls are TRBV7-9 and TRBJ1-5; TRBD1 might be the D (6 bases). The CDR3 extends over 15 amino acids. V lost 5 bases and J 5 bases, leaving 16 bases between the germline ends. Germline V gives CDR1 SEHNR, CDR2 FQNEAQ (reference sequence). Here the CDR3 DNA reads TGTGCCAGCAGCCCAACAGGGCCCCCCGATCAGCCCCAGCATTTT. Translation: CASSPTGPPDQPQHF.

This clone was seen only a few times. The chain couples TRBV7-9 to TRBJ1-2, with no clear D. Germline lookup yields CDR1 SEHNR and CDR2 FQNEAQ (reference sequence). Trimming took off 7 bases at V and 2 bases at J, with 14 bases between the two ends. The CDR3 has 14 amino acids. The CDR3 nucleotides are TGTGCCAGCAACACGGCACATAACAACTATGGCTACACCTTC. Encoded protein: CASNTAHNNYGYTF. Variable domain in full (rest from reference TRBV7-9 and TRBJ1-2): DTGVSQNPRHKITKRGQNVTFRCDPISEHNRLYWYRQTLGQGPEFLTYFQNEAQLEKSRLLSDRFSAERPKGSFSTLEIQRTEQGDSAMYLCASNTAHNNYGYTFGSGTRLTVV.

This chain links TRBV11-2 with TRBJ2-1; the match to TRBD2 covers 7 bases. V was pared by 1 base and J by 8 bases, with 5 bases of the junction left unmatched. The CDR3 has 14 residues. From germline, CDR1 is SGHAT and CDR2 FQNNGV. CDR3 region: CASSLVAGADEQFF. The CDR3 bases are TGTGCCAGCAGCTTAGTGGCGGGAGCGGATGAGCAGTTCTTC. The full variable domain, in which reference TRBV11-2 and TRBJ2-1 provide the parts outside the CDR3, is EAGVAQSPRYKIIEKRQSVAFWCNPISGHATLYWYQQILGQGPKLLIQFQNNGVVDDSQLPKDRFSAERLKGVDSTLKIQPAKLEDSAVYLCASSLVAGADEQFFGPGTRLTVL.

CDR3 loop: CASSTIYSPLHF. CDR3 nucleotides: TGTGCCAGTAGTACCATTTATTCACCCCTCCACTTT. The rearrangement uses TRBV19 and TRBJ1-6; D gene ambiguous. Trimming left V 4 bases short and J 8 bases short, with 6 bases between. The germline V gene has CDR1 LNHDA and CDR2 SQIVND (reference sequence). This CDR3 contains 12 residues. The whole variable domain, remainder taken from reference TRBV19 and TRBJ1-6, is DGGITQSPKYLFRKEGQNVTLSCEQNLNHDAMYWYRQDPGQGLRLIYYSQIVNDFQKGDIAEGYSVSREKKESFPLTVTSAQKNPTAFYLCASSTIYSPLHFGNGTRLTVT.

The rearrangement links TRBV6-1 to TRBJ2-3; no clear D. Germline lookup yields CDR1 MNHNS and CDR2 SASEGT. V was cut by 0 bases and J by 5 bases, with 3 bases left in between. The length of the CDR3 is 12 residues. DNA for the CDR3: TGTGCCAGCAGTGAAGCTGGAGATACGCAGTATTTT. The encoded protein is CASSEAGDTQYF.

This chain's CDR3 is CASSFVAGRQETQYF. The CDR3 DNA reads as TGTGCCAGCAGCTTCGTAGCGGGCAGACAAGAGACCCAGTACTTC. V gene TRBV7-2 combines with J gene TRBJ2-5; 7 positions agree with TRBD2. The CDR3 sequence is 15 residues long. J was trimmed by 2 bases and V by 3 bases; bases with no gene match: 6. Germline V gene sequence: CDR1 SGHTA, CDR2 FQGNSA.

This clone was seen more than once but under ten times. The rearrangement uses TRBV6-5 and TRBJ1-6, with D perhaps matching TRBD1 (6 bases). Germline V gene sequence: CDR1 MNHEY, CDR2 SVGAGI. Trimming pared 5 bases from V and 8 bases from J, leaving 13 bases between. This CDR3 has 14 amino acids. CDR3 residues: CASSTRTEDSPLHF. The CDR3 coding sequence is TGTGCCAGCAGTACTCGGACAGAGGATTCACCCCTCCACTTT.

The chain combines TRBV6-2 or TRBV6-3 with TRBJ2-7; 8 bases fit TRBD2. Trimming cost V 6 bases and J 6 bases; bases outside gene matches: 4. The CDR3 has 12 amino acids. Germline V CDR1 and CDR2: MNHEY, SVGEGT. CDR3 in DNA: TGTGCCAGCAGCACAACTAGCGGCGAGCAGTACTTC. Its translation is CASSTTSGEQYF.

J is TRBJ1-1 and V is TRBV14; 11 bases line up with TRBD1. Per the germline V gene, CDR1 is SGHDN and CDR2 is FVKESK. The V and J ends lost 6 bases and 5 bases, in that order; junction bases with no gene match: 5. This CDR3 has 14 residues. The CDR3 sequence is CASSRDRGWTEAFF. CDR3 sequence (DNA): TGTGCCAGCAGTCGGGACAGGGGGTGGACTGAAGCTTTCTTT.